A single sample gave rise to the 18 T cell receptor beta chains below, sequenced in a study of shared clonotypes between healthy human individuals (dated by TCRdb to 2019 to 2021). Receptors were amplified or captured by the immunoSEQ multiplex PCR assay. TCRdb provides this immuneACCESS table in a form limited to in-frame rearrangements. Some clones are lacking; in checked studies, under half of them reflect an unresolved V gene, and why the rest are absent is not known. The sample data list around 1.4 million clones, and around 98.5% of these were observed just once. The ten biggest clones cover roughly 0.35% of the sample. The sample was naive CD4+ T cells sorted from blood. The intended sense of this specimen's cell subset or site label: CD45RA+ positively selected. These receptors originate from a man aged 25-40 years in good health.

This chain connects TRBV29-1 to TRBJ2-6, with TRBD1 identical over 7 bases. V gave up 4 bases and J gave up 5 bases; unmatched junction bases: 5. In germline, CDR1 is SQVTM, CDR2 ANQGSEA. The CDR3 is 14 residues long. CDR3 residues: CSVATGVRANVLTF. Written as DNA, the CDR3 is TGCAGCGTTGCAACAGGGGTAAGGGCCAACGTCCTGACTTTC.

The J gene is TRBJ2-5, the V gene TRBV7-7, with 7 bases that match TRBD2. Germline V gene sequence: CDR1 SSHAT, CDR2 FNYEAQ (reference sequence). The CDR3 contains 14 residues. V shed 5 bases, J shed 5 bases, and the junction held 8 bases outside the gene matches. In nucleotides, the CDR3 is TGTGCCAGCAGCCGTGGGGGGGGAGTGGAGACCCAGTACTTC. Encoded protein: CASSRGGGVETQYF.

This rearrangement joins TRBV9 to TRBJ2-1; 15 bases map to TRBD2. Germline V gene data show CDR1 as SGDLS and CDR2 as YYNGEE. The ends lost 0 bases at V and 3 bases at J; junction bases unmatched: 7. The CDR3 has 19 amino acids. CDR3 sequence: CASSVGGLAGGHFYNEQFF. The CDR3 DNA is TGTGCCAGCAGCGTAGGGGGACTAGCGGGAGGACACTTCTACAATGAGCAGTTCTTC.

V gene TRBV6-6 combines with J gene TRBJ1-5; the D is unclear. V was trimmed by 7 bases and J by 2 bases, leaving 6 bases between them. Germline V gene data show CDR1 as MNHNY and CDR2 as SVGAGI (reference sequence). The CDR3 is 12 residues long. This CDR3 is CASTIGNQPQHF. CDR3 DNA: TGTGCCAGCACGATAGGCAATCAGCCCCAGCATTTT.

CDR3 residues: CASSLVAKNTGELFF. CDR3 nucleotide sequence: TGCGCCAGCAGCTTGGTTGCCAAGAACACCGGGGAGCTGTTTTTT. The chain links TRBV5-1 to TRBJ2-2; no reliable D call. The germline V gene encodes CDR1 SGHRS and CDR2 YFSETQ. V was cut by 0 bases and J by 1 base, with 7 bases left in between. The CDR3 sequence is 15 residues long.

V is TRBV29-1 and J is TRBJ2-2; D gene uncertain. Trimming cost V 3 bases and J 4 bases, with 21 bases left between them. In germline, CDR1 is SQVTM, CDR2 ANQGSEA. This CDR3 has 17 residues. In DNA, the CDR3 is TGCAGCGTTGAGCCCCGAGGCGCAGGATCGACCACCGGGGAGCTGTTTTTT. Encoded protein: CSVEPRGAGSTTGELFF.

V and J are TRBV5-4 and TRBJ1-1, with D unclear. V was clipped by 3 bases and J by 2 bases, with 11 bases between them. Germline V CDR1 and CDR2: SGHNT, YYREEE (reference sequence). The CDR3 sequence is 14 residues long. The CDR3 protein is CASSSSGINTEAFF. The CDR3, as DNA: TGTGCCAGCAGCTCCTCCGGGATTAACACTGAAGCTTTCTTT.

This clone was recorded only once. This sequence joins TRBV7-3 and TRBJ2-4, with TRBD2 matching over 9 bases. This CDR3 has 14 residues. V shed 5 bases and J 8 bases; nucleotides not matched to a gene: 7. CDR1 is SGHTA, CDR2 FQGTGA, per germline. For the CDR3, the DNA is TGTGCCAGCAGCCCTAGCGGGATAGAGGACATTCAGTACTTC. Translated: CASSPSGIEDIQYF. The full variable domain, in which reference TRBV7-3 and TRBJ2-4 provide the parts outside the CDR3, is GAGVSQTPSNKVTEKGKYVELRCDPISGHTALYWYRQSLGQGPEFLIYFQGTGAADDSGLPNDRFFAVRPEGSVSTLKIQRTERGDSAVYLCASSPSGIEDIQYFGAGTRLSVL.

The chain is built from TRBV7-3 and TRBJ2-7, with a possible D match to TRBD2 (5 bases). Per germline, CDR1 SGHTA and CDR2 FQGTGA. The ends were cut back, 5 bases at V and 0 bases at J, with 14 bases in the middle. CDR3 length: 15 residues. The CDR3: CASSPNRDRSYEQYF. CDR3 DNA sequence: TGTGCCAGCAGCCCAAACCGGGATCGCTCCTACGAGCAGTACTTC.

This sequence joins TRBV30 and TRBJ2-1; D is uncertain. Germline V gene data show CDR1 as GTSNPN and CDR2 as SVGIG (reference sequence). V was pared by 0 bases and J by 10 bases, with 10 bases between. This CDR3 spans 12 amino acids. CDR3 protein: CAWSVSGLEQFF. The DNA for the CDR3 is TGTGCCTGGAGTGTAAGTGGGCTCGAGCAGTTCTTC.

This chain connects TRBV5-1 to TRBJ2-7, with D perhaps assigned TRBD1 or TRBD2 (5 bases each). CDR3 length equals 15 residues. Germline-derived CDR1 and CDR2 are SGHRS and YFSETQ. With 4 bases removed from V and 6 bases from J, the gap between germline ends came to 20 bases. The CDR3 bases are TGCGCCAGCAGCATCGCGTCCGGGACCCCGGGCGAGCAGTACTTC. Its translation: CASSIASGTPGEQYF.

V usage is TRBV6-5 and J usage is TRBJ2-1; TRBD1 matches 7 bases. The J segment lost 6 bases and the V segment lost 5 bases, leaving 4 bases of the junction unmatched. The CDR3 has 13 amino acids. Germline V gives CDR1 MNHEY, CDR2 SVGAGI. The CDR3 DNA sequence: TGTGCCAGCAGTGAGGGACAGTTCAATGAGCAGTTCTTC. Translation: CASSEGQFNEQFF.

The chain carries TRBV5-1 and TRBJ2-3, with 8 bases aligning to TRBD1. The CDR3 totals 15 residues. Germline values: CDR1 SGHRS, CDR2 YFSETQ. V was pared by 5 bases and J by 1 base, with 6 bases of the junction left unmatched. The CDR3 loop is CASRDGQGGTDTQYF. The CDR3 DNA reads TGCGCCAGCAGAGACGGACAGGGCGGCACAGATACGCAGTATTTT.

The rearrangement links TRBV4-2 to TRBJ2-6, with TRBD1 identical over 9 bases. V trimming: 6 bases; J trimming: 0 bases; junction bases outside the gene matches: 12. CDR1 LGHNA and CDR2 YNFKEQ come from the germline V gene. The CDR3 runs 19 residues. This CDR3 is CASSRYRDRVSSGANVLTF. DNA for the CDR3: TGTGCCAGCAGTCGATACCGGGACAGGGTTAGCTCTGGGGCCAACGTCCTGACTTTC.

Details on this clone: The same CDR3 is also encoded by other DNA sequences in this sample. The chain combines TRBV7-9 with TRBJ2-7, with TRBD1 matching over 7 bases. The CDR3 runs 14 residues. The germline CDR1 and CDR2 sequences are SEHNR and FQNEAQ (reference sequence). V trimming: 1 base; J trimming: 3 bases; junction bases outside the gene matches: 3. This CDR3 is CASSLVAGGYEQYF. The CDR3 coding sequence is TGTGCCAGCAGCTTAGTGGCAGGGGGCTACGAGCAGTACTTC.

Comment on this clone: This specimen includes other DNA sequences encoding the same CDR3. The chain recombines TRBV28 with TRBJ1-5; D is ambiguous. The CDR3 spans 12 residues. Germline-derived CDR1 and CDR2 are MDHEN and SYDVKM. The V end lost 2 bases, the J end lost 6 bases, and 5 bases lay between the germline ends. CDR3 DNA sequence: TGTGCCAGCAGTTTACTCACTCAGCCCCAGCATTTT. The encoded protein is CASSLLTQPQHF.

This clone was seen once. The same CDR3 is also encoded by other DNA sequences in this sample. The chain couples TRBV7-9 to TRBJ2-5; D is undetermined. Germline loops: CDR1 SEHNR, CDR2 FQNEAQ (reference sequence). The CDR3 is 12 amino acids. V shed 5 bases and J shed 5 bases, with 9 bases lying between them. This CDR3 is CASSLSPETQYF. CDR3 coding DNA: TGTGCCAGCAGCCTCAGTCCGGAGACCCAGTACTTC.

The table lists this clone with a count of one. The CDR3 nucleotides are TGTGCCAGCATTCCCCTCGCTAGCGGACTCTACGAGCAGTACTTC. Its translation is CASIPLASGLYEQYF. This chain joins TRBV2 and TRBJ2-7; 7 bases are a match to TRBD2. Per germline, CDR1 SNHLY and CDR2 FYNNEI. The V segment lost 7 bases and the J segment 3 bases; nucleotides outside the gene matches: 12. This CDR3 has 15 residues.